This record covers a single TCR beta chain. Antigen: not known. A modified ARM-PCR protocol with three rounds of nested PCR amplified TCRbeta. TCRdb re-called the multiplex PCR reads through MiXCR, storing one row per CDR3 protein. Here the sample spans 120,000 or so distinct CDR3 sequences, over 65% being singletons. These data belong to a study of tumor and adjacent non-tumor tissue in lung cancer. Turning to the study itself: Patients comprised approximately eleven adenocarcinoma, a couple of squamous cell carcinoma and 1 small cell lung cancer. Study-wide findings and caveats: Top 100 clones took a larger repertoire share in normal lung. Compared with tumor, normal lung showed significantly lower TCR diversity.

This CDR3 is 15 amino acids long. Per the germline V gene, CDR1 is MNHNS and CDR2 is SASEGT. The ends were cut back, 8 bases at V and 15 bases at J, with 28 bases in the middle. The template was RNA from unsorted bulk tissue. Donors were chemotherapy-naive, newly diagnosed lung cancer surgical patients in China, August–late 2014. V usage is TRBV6-1 and J usage is TRBJ2-2; D might be TRBD2 (6 bases). Sequencing was carried out using lung tumor tissue. The sequence came from a man between 25 and 39 years old with non-small cell lung cancer. CDR3: CASCGIGTYNPRLFF. The CDR3 region has the DNA TGTGCCAGCTGTGGCATCGGGACTTACAACCCTCGGTTGTTTTTT.